This TCR beta chain derives from a study of CD8 T cells in ankylosing spondylitis. Study results and caveats: Earlier literature documents some of the motif variants in reactive arthritis synovial fluid and blood. In ankylosing spondylitis blood, a motif of eight highly homologous TCR beta variants appeared characteristic.

This clonotype was seen at least ten times. What it binds is not known. Germline CDR1 is LGHDT and CDR2 is YNNKEL (reference sequence). The CDR3 length is 14 residues. Trimming pared 1 base from V and 3 bases from J, leaving 9 bases between. TCRdb analysed the 5' RACE reads with MiXCR anew, one entry per CDR3 protein. This table holds tens of thousands of distinct CDR3 sequences, about 5.4% found once. Source material: blood, either unsorted or a sorted T cell fraction (not recorded which). The J gene is TRBJ1-2, the V gene TRBV3-1; D not resolved. The receptor was derived from a male donor with ankylosing spondylitis or in good health (not recorded which). The CDR3, as DNA: TGTGCCAGCAGCCAAGTCGAAGGGCACTATGGCTACACCTTC. Its protein is CASSQVEGHYGYTF.